This T cell receptor (beta chain) emerged from a study of siplizumab effects on memory and regulatory T cells. Roughly 10^5 TCR templates underwent assay in every sample. Libraries were prepared by immunoSEQ multiplex PCR; TCRdb keeps only in-frame clonotypes and omits some of them. The data contain 100,000 or so clones, about 94% of them seen just once; the ten biggest clones take up 1% to 1.5%. CDR1 and CDR2 from the germline V gene are LNHNV and YYDKDF (reference sequence). The CDR3 sequence is 13 residues long. The ends were cut back, 2 bases at V and 5 bases at J, with 9 bases in the middle. Study-level points and caveats: Siplizumab significantly brought down the alloreactive sequences that trace back to unstimulated CD4+ memory cells. Mappable alloreactive CD4+ clones averaged approximately 70% Treg-derived with siplizumab versus 26.9% in controls. Left unconfirmed was the suppressive function of proliferating Tregs from siplizumab cultures.

Comment on this clone: Its antigen is unidentified.

The chain has TRBV15 and TRBJ2-5; possibly TRBD1 for D (6 bases). Sequencing used non-Treg CD4+ T cells sorted from blood. The receptor's source is a human donor in good health. CDR3 region: CATSRQGRETQYF. CDR3 in DNA: TGTGCCACCAGCAGACAGGGGCGCGAGACCCAGTACTTC.